The TCR beta chain described here comes from a study of identical twins. TCRdb reanalysed the 5' RACE reads using MiXCR and keeps one entry per CDR3 protein. Of 240,000 or so distinct CDR3 sequences detected, 5.5% to 8% appear once; the ten largest clones hold roughly 3.9%. In this sample, this clonotype turned up many times. The same data also contributed to another study, on yellow fever vaccine responses in identical twins.

This sequence originates from a woman under 30 in good health. Material for sequencing was memory (CD45RO+) T cells sorted from blood.

The CDR3 nucleotides are TGTGCCAGCAGTGACTCCAATAGCGGGTTTCGGCAGTTCTTC. It translates to CASSDSNSGFRQFF. The chain combines TRBV6-4 with TRBJ2-1; 7 bases map to TRBD2. CDR1 and CDR2 (germline): MRHNA, SNTAGT. V was pared by 0 bases and J by 12 bases, with 8 bases of the junction left unmatched. The CDR3 is 14 amino acids.